This T cell receptor beta chain was sequenced in a study of cytomegalovirus exposure and HLA in healthy donors. The CDR3 extends over 16 amino acids. The germline V gene has CDR1 SGHTA and CDR2 FQGNSA. The J segment lost 7 bases and the V segment lost 5 bases, leaving 11 bases of the junction unmatched. Primers included in the PCR were 60 Vbeta and 13 Jbeta primers. Clones were read by immunoSEQ multiplex PCR, and TCRdb kept only the in-frame ones, dropping some. Among about 120,000 clones, roughly 78% were seen once, and the ten largest hold approximately 10%. In regard to this clone: Its antigen remains unknown.

Study conclusions and caveats: Donors were assumed by presence/absence analyses to have roughly uniform sequencing depth.

The V and J genes are TRBV7-2 and TRBJ2-1; TRBD2 aligns across 10 bases. The receptor's source is a man between 25 and 39 years old in good health and CMV-seropositive. Sequenced: PBMCs. The CDR3 here is CASSRSRSGGANEQFF. The CDR3 nucleotides are TGTGCCAGCAGCCGATCACGGAGCGGGGGGGCAAATGAGCAGTTCTTC.